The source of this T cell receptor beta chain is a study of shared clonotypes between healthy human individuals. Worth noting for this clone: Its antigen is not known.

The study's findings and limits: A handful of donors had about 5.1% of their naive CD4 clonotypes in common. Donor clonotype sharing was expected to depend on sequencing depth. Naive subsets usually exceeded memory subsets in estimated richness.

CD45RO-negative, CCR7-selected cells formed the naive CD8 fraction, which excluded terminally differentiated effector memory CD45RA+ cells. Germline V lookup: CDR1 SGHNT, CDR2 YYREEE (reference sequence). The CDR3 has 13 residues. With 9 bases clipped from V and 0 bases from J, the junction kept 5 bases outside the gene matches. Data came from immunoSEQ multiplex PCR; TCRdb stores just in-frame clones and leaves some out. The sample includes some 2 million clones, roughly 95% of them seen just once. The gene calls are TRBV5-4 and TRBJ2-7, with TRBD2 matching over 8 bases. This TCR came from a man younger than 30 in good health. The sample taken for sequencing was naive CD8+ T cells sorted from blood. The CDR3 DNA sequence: TGTGCCATCAACGGGGGGGACTCCTACGAGCAGTACTTC. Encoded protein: CAINGGDSYEQYF.